Each of the 9 T cell receptor beta chains below was sequenced from the same sample in a study of blood T cell repertoires in COVID-19. The repertoire was sequenced with immunoSEQ multiplex PCR; TCRdb's copy has only in-frame clones and lacks some. The sample has approximately 400,000 clones; roughly four fifths are singletons. Material: PBMCs or T cells enriched from blood (not recorded which). The receptors here all came from a woman between 50 and 59 years old who had recovered from COVID-19.

V usage is TRBV18 and J usage is TRBJ1-6; TRBD1 might be the D (5 bases). This CDR3 contains 14 residues. Germline values: CDR1 KGHSH, CDR2 LQKENI. Trimming shortened V by 6 bases and J by 7 bases, and 13 bases separated the two germline ends. This CDR3 reads CASSAGTTNSPLHF. CDR3 nucleotide sequence: TGTGCCAGCTCGGCCGGGACTACAAATTCACCCCTCCACTTT.

The chain carries TRBV30 and TRBJ2-3, with 7 nucleotides matching TRBD2. The V segment lost 2 bases and the J segment 4 bases; nucleotides outside the gene matches: 15. Germline loops: CDR1 GTSNPN, CDR2 SVGIG (reference sequence). This CDR3 comprises 17 residues. The CDR3 DNA follows: TGTGCCTGGAGTATACGACCAGCGGGGATCCTACCAGATACGCAGTATTTT. Translation: CAWSIRPAGILPDTQYF.

Here the CDR3 DNA reads TGTGCCAGCAGCCGAGAGGGCGGTGGGGCCAACGTCCTGACTTTC. Translated, it gives CASSREGGGANVLTF. This rearrangement joins TRBV25-1 to TRBJ2-6; perhaps TRBD2 as D (5 bases). The CDR3 runs 15 residues. The V end was cut by 6 bases, the J end by 3 bases, with 12 bases between. The germline CDR1 and CDR2 sequences are MGHDK and SYGVNS.

The chain uses TRBV7-9 and TRBJ1-2; no definite D call. Between the trimmed V and J ends, which lost 2 bases and 7 bases, there was a span of 8 bases. This CDR3 region has 12 residues. Germline V lookup: CDR1 SEHNR, CDR2 FQNEAQ (reference sequence). In nucleotides, the CDR3 is TGTGCCAGCAGCTTACGTTCCCTTGGCTACACCTTC. Its protein is CASSLRSLGYTF.

The CDR3 sequence is CASSPKTGAGSGNTIYF. The CDR3 bases are TGTGCCAGCTCACCAAAAACAGGGGCAGGTTCTGGAAACACCATATATTTT. The V call is TRBV18, the J call TRBJ1-3; 7 bases line up with TRBD1. The CDR3 sequence is 17 residues long. With V trimmed by 2 bases and J by 1 base, 8 bases remained unmatched. Germline lookup yields CDR1 KGHSH and CDR2 LQKENI.

This clone was seen more than once but under ten times. The chain has TRBV7-2 and TRBJ1-1; D remains ambiguous. The CDR3 totals 13 residues. The V gene's germline CDR1 is SGHTA and CDR2 FQGNSA. V was shortened by 3 bases and J by 0 bases, with 5 bases between the two germline ends. The CDR3 region is CASSFSMNTEAFF. DNA for the CDR3: TGTGCCAGCAGCTTTAGTATGAACACTGAAGCTTTCTTT.

This clone was seen more than once but under ten times. The V call is TRBV7-2, the J call TRBJ1-6, with TRBD1 identical over 7 bases. This CDR3 spans 15 amino acids. Germline lookup yields CDR1 SGHTA and CDR2 FQGNSA. Germline trimming cut 4 bases from V and 7 bases from J; bases unmatched to any gene: 7. CDR3 nucleotides: TGTGCCAGCAGCTCTTTAGGACAGGAGAATTCACCCCTCCACTTT. It specifies CASSSLGQENSPLHF.

The J gene is TRBJ1-2, the V gene TRBV4-3; no firm D call. Looked up from germline, CDR1 is LGHNA and CDR2 is YSLEER. Trimming removed 0 bases at V and 6 bases at J, with 17 bases between. This CDR3 has 16 residues. The CDR3 sequence: CASSQDHGDTYNGYTF. The CDR3, as DNA: TGCGCCAGCAGCCAAGATCACGGGGATACTTACAATGGCTACACCTTC.

CDR3 amino acids: CSVDRPPLVNEQFF. For the CDR3, the DNA is TGCAGCGTGGATCGACCCCCGCTAGTGAATGAGCAGTTCTTC. The chain combines TRBV29-1 with TRBJ2-1; D gene ambiguous. The CDR3 length is 14 residues. Trimming pared 6 bases from V and 7 bases from J, leaving 19 bases between. Germline V gene lookup returns CDR1 SQVTM and CDR2 ANQGSEA.